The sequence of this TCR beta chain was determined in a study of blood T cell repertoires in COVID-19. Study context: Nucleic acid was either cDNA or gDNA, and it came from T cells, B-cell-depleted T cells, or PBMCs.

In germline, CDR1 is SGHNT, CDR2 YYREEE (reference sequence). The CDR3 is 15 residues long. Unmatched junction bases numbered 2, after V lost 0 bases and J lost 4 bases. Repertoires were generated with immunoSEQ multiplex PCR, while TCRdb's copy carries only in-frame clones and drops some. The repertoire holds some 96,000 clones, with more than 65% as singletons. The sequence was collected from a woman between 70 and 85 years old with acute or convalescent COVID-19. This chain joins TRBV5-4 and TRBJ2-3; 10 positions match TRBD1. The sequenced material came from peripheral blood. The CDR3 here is CASSLGGTGADTQYF. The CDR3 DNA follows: TGTGCCAGCAGCTTGGGAGGGACAGGGGCAGATACGCAGTATTTT.